This passage covers 7 T cell receptor beta chains from one sample sequenced in a study of regulatory T cells in long-lasting Graves disease. Time point specified: newly diagnosed GD, antithyroid drugs for less than 3 months. PBMC-derived RNA was used for the TCR library. To make TCR beta libraries, researchers used iRepertoire HTBI primers and Arm-PCR of CDR3 regions. TCRdb independently ran MiXCR on the multiplex PCR reads; one entry per CDR3 protein. The table lists around 400,000 distinct CDR3 sequences, 15% to 17% of them singletons. The sample in question was peripheral blood mononuclear cells (PBMCs), obtained at new diagnosis, from a patient treated with antithyroid drugs. These receptors all come from a female donor with Graves disease.

This chain links TRBV5-1 with TRBJ2-5; the D gene is possibly TRBD2 (5 bases). The germline gives CDR1 SGHRS, CDR2 YFSETQ. The CDR3 length is 14 residues. V was clipped by 4 bases and J by 5 bases, with 15 bases between them. In DNA form, the CDR3 reads TGCGCCAGCAGCCCGGAGGTACATTCGGAGACCCAGTACTTC. Protein product: CASSPEVHSETQYF.

This clonotype appeared a few times. The V gene is TRBV7-9, the J gene TRBJ1-2, with D uncertain. CDR1 SEHNR and CDR2 FQNEAQ come from the germline V gene (reference sequence). The germline V and J ends were trimmed by 2 bases and 2 bases, with 9 bases remaining between them. This CDR3 comprises 14 residues. The CDR3 region is CASSLTSFNYGYTF. The CDR3 DNA follows: TGTGCCAGCAGCTTAACCTCCTTCAACTATGGCTACACCTTC.

The rearrangement joins TRBV12-3 or TRBV12-4 to TRBJ1-6; D is unclear. V dropped 5 bases and J dropped 9 bases, with 17 bases sitting between them. This CDR3 comprises 15 residues. The DNA for the CDR3 is TGTGCCAGCAGTCCCGGCGAAGAGTTCGGTTCACCCCTCCACTTT. It codes for CASSPGEEFGSPLHF.

This rearrangement joins TRBV7-2 to TRBJ2-5, with 7 bases matching TRBD1. The CDR3 is 14 residues long. With 2 bases clipped from V and 4 bases from J, the junction kept 4 bases outside the gene matches. Germline values: CDR1 SGHTA, CDR2 FQGNSA. CDR3 sequence: CASSLQGVGETQYF. The CDR3 DNA follows: TGTGCCAGCAGCTTACAGGGGGTGGGAGAGACCCAGTACTTC. Drawing the rest from reference TRBV7-2 and TRBJ2-5, the complete variable domain is GAGVSQSPSNKVTEKGKDVELRCDPISGHTALYWYRQSLGQGLEFLIYFQGNSAPDKSGLPSDRFSAERTGGSVSTLTIQRTQQEDSAVYLCASSLQGVGETQYFGPGTRLLVL.

This clonotype was recorded at least ten times. This rearrangement joins TRBV27 to TRBJ2-1, with TRBD2 as a possible D gene (6 bases). CDR3 length equals 13 residues. V shed 6 bases and J shed 4 bases, with 10 bases lying between them. The germline CDR1 and CDR2 sequences are MNHEY and SMNVEV (reference sequence). The CDR3 DNA sequence: TGTGCCAGCAGCCAGGGACTGTACAATGAGCAGTTCTTC. This encodes CASSQGLYNEQFF.

This clonotype was seen more than once but under ten times. A single base separates this from a much larger clone, so it may be a read error. The V call is TRBV28, the J call TRBJ2-7, with no clear D. CDR1 MDHEN and CDR2 SYDVKM come from the germline V gene. CDR3 length: 14 amino acids. V gave up 7 bases and J gave up 5 bases, with 18 bases separating them. Here the CDR3 reads CASNRLGNNHEQYF. Written as DNA, the CDR3 is TGTGCCAGCAACCGATTAGGTAACAACCACGAGCAGTACTTC.

This clonotype came up many times. V is TRBV28 and J is TRBJ2-1; no firm D call. Deletions cut 7 bases from V and 2 bases from J, with 12 bases between. Germline values: CDR1 MDHEN, CDR2 SYDVKM. This CDR3 is built from 14 residues. CDR3: CASNRRVPYNEQFF. The CDR3 nucleotides read TGTGCCAGCAACAGAAGGGTACCCTACAATGAGCAGTTCTTC.